This entry lists 15 T cell receptor beta chains sequenced from one sample in a study of PD-L1 blockade in urothelial cancer. Generated by immunoSEQ multiplex PCR, the TCRdb table keeps only in-frame clones and is missing some. The table lists some 100,000 clones, approximately 90% of them singletons. This material consisted of PBMCs, taken around atezolizumab (anti-PD-L1) treatment. These receptors originate from an elderly woman with urothelial cancer.

The chain recombines TRBV9 with TRBJ1-3, with D possibly being TRBD1 (5 bases). CDR3 length: 15 amino acids. V was trimmed by 0 bases and J by 0 bases, leaving 7 bases between them. The germline V gene has CDR1 SGDLS and CDR2 YYNGEE. CDR3 DNA sequence: TGTGCCAGCAGCGTAGCGACAGACTCTGGAAACACCATATATTTT. Translated: CASSVATDSGNTIYF.

This clone was found once. The chain links TRBV6-1 to TRBJ1-5; TRBD1 matches at 9 bases. The CDR3 is 15 amino acids. The junction had 12 bases not matched to a gene; V was cut back by 6 bases and J by 9 bases. Germline V gene lookup returns CDR1 MNHNS and CDR2 SASEGT. CDR3 in amino acids: CASRAPGTGYRPQHF. The CDR3 DNA is TGTGCCAGCAGGGCCCCTGGGACAGGGTATCGGCCCCAGCATTTT.

The J gene is TRBJ2-2, the V gene TRBV5-4, with 8 nucleotides matching TRBD2. The junction had 9 bases not matched to a gene; V was cut back by 3 bases and J by 8 bases. This CDR3 comprises 15 residues. Germline V gene data show CDR1 as SGHNT and CDR2 as YYREEE (reference sequence). CDR3 in amino acids: CASSSTTSAEGELFF. CDR3 bases: TGTGCCAGCAGCTCGACGACTAGCGCGGAGGGGGAGCTGTTTTTT.

V usage is TRBV2 and J usage is TRBJ2-7, with 12 bases lining up with TRBD1. Germline V gene data show CDR1 as SNHLY and CDR2 as FYNNEI. This CDR3 contains 16 residues. J gave up 7 bases and V 2 bases, and 9 bases lay outside the gene matches. CDR3 in amino acids: CASSERGGQGAREQYF. CDR3 nucleotide sequence: TGTGCCAGCAGTGAAAGGGGGGGACAGGGGGCGCGGGAGCAGTACTTC.

This chain uses TRBV9 with TRBJ2-5, with 7 positions matching TRBD1. Germline CDR1 reads SGDLS; CDR2 reads YYNGEE. The junction had 4 bases not matched to a gene; V was cut back by 0 bases and J by 2 bases. The CDR3 is 15 amino acids. The CDR3 here is CASSVVGQPQETQYF. DNA for the CDR3: TGTGCCAGCAGCGTAGTGGGACAGCCACAAGAGACCCAGTACTTC.

V gene TRBV5-1 combines with J gene TRBJ1-1; a possible D gene is TRBD1 (5 bases). V lost 0 bases and J 10 bases, leaving 16 bases between the germline ends. Germline loops: CDR1 SGHRS, CDR2 YFSETQ. The CDR3 covers 14 residues. The CDR3: CASSLGQQTLGAFF. CDR3 in DNA: TGCGCCAGCAGCTTGGGACAGCAAACATTGGGAGCTTTCTTT.

The rearrangement links TRBV7-3 to TRBJ2-7, with 8 positions matching TRBD2. The V gene's germline CDR1 is SGHTA and CDR2 FQGTGA. J was trimmed by 2 bases and V by 0 bases; bases with no gene match: 3. The CDR3 is 15 residues long. Written as DNA, the CDR3 is TGTGCCAGCAGCTTAACGCGGGGGGTAACCTACGAGCAGTACTTC. It translates to CASSLTRGVTYEQYF.

The genes are TRBV30 and TRBJ1-5, with no clear D. This CDR3 has 14 residues. Germline CDR1 GTSNPN, CDR2 SVGIG (reference sequence). Between the trimmed V and J ends, which lost 2 bases and 0 bases, there was a span of 8 bases. The CDR3 DNA reads as TGTGCCTGGAGTCGCGGGGATAGCAATCAGCCCCAGCATTTT. Translating gives CAWSRGDSNQPQHF.

The chain couples TRBV9 to TRBJ2-7; TRBD2 matches at 9 bases. This CDR3 comprises 14 residues. Trimming took 1 base from V and 2 from J; bases not matched to a gene: 1. Germline-derived CDR1 and CDR2 are SGDLS and YYNGEE. CDR3: CASSVSSGAYEQYF. CDR3 bases: TGTGCCAGCAGCGTATCTAGCGGGGCCTACGAGCAGTACTTC.

V and J are TRBV28 and TRBJ1-5, with D possibly matching TRBD1 (6 bases). Between the trimmed V and J ends, which lost 3 bases and 7 bases, there was a span of 13 bases. The CDR3 runs to 14 residues. Germline V gene lookup returns CDR1 MDHEN and CDR2 SYDVKM. CDR3 sequence reads: CASSLLGAEQPQHF. Here the CDR3 DNA reads TGTGCCAGCAGTTTGTTGGGGGCGGAACAGCCCCAGCATTTT. The complete variable domain, with remaining parts taken from reference TRBV28 and TRBJ1-5, reads DVKVTQSSRYLVKRTGEKVFLECVQDMDHENMFWYRQDPGLGLRLIYFSYDVKMKEKGDIPEGYSVSREKKERFSLILESASTNQTSMYLCASSLLGAEQPQHFGDGTRLSIL.

This clone was found a few times. This chain uses TRBV19 with TRBJ1-2; D is ambiguous. V lost 2 bases to trimming and J lost 3 bases, with 13 bases between them. From germline, CDR1 is LNHDA and CDR2 SQIVND (reference sequence). The CDR3 consists of 15 residues. The CDR3 coding sequence is TGTGCCAGTAGTATACGCGGGGATCCATACTATGGCTACACCTTC. Amino acid sequence: CASSIRGDPYYGYTF.

The chain links TRBV28 to TRBJ2-2, with TRBD2 matching 8 bases. J was trimmed by 3 bases and V by 7 bases; bases with no gene match: 13. The germline V gene has CDR1 MDHEN and CDR2 SYDVKM. This CDR3 contains 17 residues. The CDR3 loop is CASTLDPSGSDTGELFF. CDR3 DNA: TGTGCCAGCACCTTGGACCCAAGCGGGAGTGACACCGGGGAGCTGTTTTTT. Looking up the rest from reference TRBV28 and TRBJ2-2 gives the full variable domain: DVKVTQSSRYLVKRTGEKVFLECVQDMDHENMFWYRQDPGLGLRLIYFSYDVKMKEKGDIPEGYSVSREKKERFSLILESASTNQTSMYLCASTLDPSGSDTGELFFGEGSRLTVL.

This clone was seen once. The V gene is TRBV2, the J gene TRBJ2-1, with 8 bases that match TRBD2. The CDR3 loop spans 14 amino acids. Germline assignment: CDR1 SNHLY and CDR2 FYNNEI. The trim removed 4 bases at V and 8 bases at J, leaving 7 bases unmatched. DNA for the CDR3: TGTGCCAGCAGTGGGACTAGCCGGTTCTATGAGCAGTTCTTC. It translates to CASSGTSRFYEQFF.

This chain uses TRBV15 with TRBJ2-5; D is undetermined. Deletions cut 1 base from V and 4 bases from J, with 4 bases between. CDR1 and CDR2 from the germline V gene are LNHNV and YYDKDF (reference sequence). The CDR3 consists of 12 residues. The DNA of the CDR3 is TGTGCCACCAGCAGAGTCGGAGAGACCCAGTACTTC. Its translation is CATSRVGETQYF.

The chain couples TRBV2 to TRBJ2-1; 9 bases fit TRBD1. The CDR3 length is 15 residues. The V gene end was trimmed by 4 bases and the J gene end by 8 bases; junction bases not matched to a gene: 9. Germline assignment: CDR1 SNHLY and CDR2 FYNNEI. CDR3 nucleotides: TGTGCCAGCAGTGCGGACAGGGGCTATTTCTATGAGCAGTTCTTC. It translates to CASSADRGYFYEQFF.